This T cell receptor beta chain was obtained from a study of T cells expressing NK-cell markers. What made the TCR beta cDNA was 5'RACE template switching with UMIs. TCRdb reprocessed the 5' RACE reads and stores each CDR3 protein as one record, lacking DNA. The table lists 550,000 or so distinct CDR3 sequences. The CDR3 consists of 15 residues. Germline CDR1 reads MNHEY; CDR2 reads SMNVEV (reference sequence). As for this clonotype: Antigen specificity is unknown.

Study-level results: There were a handful of donors in whom these clonotypes also led the CD3+CD56-NKG2C+ fraction. For 5 to 7 donors, the dominant NKG2C+ clonotypes made up about 1.0-8% of their CD8+ T cells. HCMV specificity was not established for the expanded NKG2C+ T cell clones.

The chain employs TRBV27 and TRBJ1-2; absent DNA, TCRdb's TRBD1 call cannot be checked. The sample was blood T cells: a sorted CD56 or NKG2C T cell subset, CD4+ or CD8+ T cells, or bulk PBMC T cells (not recorded which). The origin of this receptor is a young man in good health. This CDR3 reads CASSYMGQGVYGYTF.